These T cell receptor beta chains were read from a single sample in a study of lymphopenia after photon versus proton radiotherapy. Repertoires were generated with immunoSEQ multiplex PCR, while TCRdb's copy carries only in-frame clones and drops some. Here the sample spans over 55,000 clones, 87% being singletons. The sequenced sample was peripheral blood, obtained from a patient treated with proton-based radiotherapy. The receptor set was obtained from a man older than 75 with esophageal cancer. The CDR3 runs from the conserved cysteine through the conserved F or W. D genes are given only for firm matches. Clone size is shown for a subset of rows, as once, few, many or a class of expanded clone.

D	size	J	V	CDR3	DNA
.	.	TRBJ1-4	TRBV9	CASSVEGSFQEKLFF	TGTGCCAGCAGCGTAGAAGGGAGTTTCCAGGAAAAACTGTTTTTT
.	once	TRBJ2-7	TRBV7-9	CASSPGGGGLREQYF	TGTGCCAGCAGCCCAGGCGGAGGGGGCTTACGCGAGCAGTACTTC
.	.	TRBJ1-2	TRBV27	CASSPTGRRGYGYTF	TGTGCCAGCAGCCCAACAGGGAGGAGGGGCTATGGCTACACCTTC
.	few	TRBJ1-1	TRBV19	CASSILGGRMNTEAFF	TGTGCCAGTAGTATCCTGGGCGGCAGAATGAACACTGAAGCTTTCTTT
.	.	TRBJ1-1	TRBV19	CASSRGANTEAFF	TGTGCCAGTAGCAGGGGAGCGAACACTGAAGCTTTCTTT
.	.	TRBJ2-5	TRBV18	CASSHNRDTQETQYF	TGTGCCAGCTCACACAACCGGGACACCCAAGAGACCCAGTACTTC
TRBD2	few	TRBJ2-1	TRBV30	CAWSLIAGDSEQFF	TGTGCCTGGAGTCTTATAGCGGGAGACAGTGAGCAGTTCTTC
.	.	TRBJ1-5	TRBV5-5	CASSFGVNQPQHF	TGTGCCAGCAGTTTCGGGGTCAATCAGCCCCAGCATTTT
TRBD1	.	TRBJ2-7	TRBV6-5	CASRRTGVSSYEQYF	TGTGCCAGCAGGCGAACAGGGGTCAGCTCCTACGAGCAGTACTTC
.	once	TRBJ2-6	TRBV5-1	CASSWVSGANVLTF	TGCGCCAGCAGCTGGGTTTCTGGGGCCAACGTCCTGACTTTC
TRBD2	.	TRBJ2-7	TRBV27	CASSVGLAGFYEQYF	TGTGCCAGCAGCGTGGGTCTAGCGGGGTTCTACGAGCAGTACTTC
.	.	TRBJ2-7	TRBV5-1	CASSPWDNSYEQYF	TGCGCCAGCAGCCCTTGGGACAACTCCTACGAGCAGTACTTC
.	.	TRBJ2-2	TRBV5-4	CASSLDPGRMELFF	TGTGCCAGCAGCTTGGATCCCGGGAGAATGGAGCTGTTTTTT
.	.	TRBJ2-7	TRBV12-1	CASSAPGQGPYEQYF	TGTGCCAGCAGTGCCCCGGGACAGGGACCCTACGAGCAGTACTTC
.	.	TRBJ2-3	TRBV19	CASSIREGTDTQYF	TGTGCCAGTAGTATAAGGGAAGGCACAGATACGCAGTATTTT
.	.	TRBJ2-5	TRBV2	CASSEVAGSQYF	TGTGCCAGCAGTGAAGTTGCAGGGTCCCAGTACTTC
.	few	TRBJ2-7	TRBV5-4	CASSLSNRGMREQYF	TGTGCCAGCAGCTTGTCGAATAGGGGGATGAGAGAGCAGTACTTC
.	once	TRBJ2-7	TRBV7-3	CASSRGAGYEQYF	TGTGCCAGCAGCAGGGGGGCCGGCTACGAGCAGTACTTC
.	.	TRBJ2-3	TRBV9	CASSVSGRTDTQYF	TGTGCCAGCAGCGTTTCGGGCAGGACGGATACGCAGTATTTT
TRBD2	.	TRBJ2-5	TRBV7-9	CASSSNGGAWETQYF	TGTGCCAGCAGCTCCAACGGGGGGGCATGGGAGACCCAGTACTTC
.	.	TRBJ1-2	TRBV30	CAWTQGGINYGYTF	TGTGCCTGGACCCAGGGAGGAATTAACTATGGCTACACCTTC
TRBD1	.	TRBJ2-3	TRBV6-5	CASSSRTGTDTQYF	TGTGCCAGCAGTTCCCGGACAGGGACAGATACGCAGTATTTT
.	.	TRBJ2-5	TRBV9	CASSDLSETQYF	TGTGCCAGCAGCGACTTATCTGAGACCCAGTACTTC
.	once	TRBJ1-1	TRBV18	CASSDQIQGTRNTEAFF	TGTGCCAGCTCGGACCAGATACAGGGTACGAGGAACACTGAAGCTTTCTTT
.	few	TRBJ1-1	TRBV18	CASSTGGAAEAFF	TGTGCCAGCTCCACAGGTGGCGCGGCTGAAGCTTTCTTT
.	.	TRBJ2-6	TRBV4-3	CASSQRPTGSGANVLTF	TGCGCCAGCAGCCAAAGACCCACAGGGTCTGGGGCCAACGTCCTGACTTTC
.	.	TRBJ1-2	TRBV6-5	CASSPGGYGYTF	TGTGCCAGCAGCCCCGGGGGCTATGGCTACACCTTC
TRBD1	once	TRBJ1-5	TRBV19	CASQTTQGDQPQHF	TGTGCCAGTCAGACGACCCAGGGGGATCAGCCCCAGCATTTT
TRBD1	.	TRBJ1-2	TRBV9	CASSVGWGQEIYGYTF	TGTGCCAGCAGCGTAGGGTGGGGACAGGAGATCTATGGCTACACCTTC
TRBD1	.	TRBJ2-7	TRBV5-1	CASGPGQGSYEQYF	TGCGCCAGCGGACCGGGACAGGGATCCTACGAGCAGTACTTC
TRBD1	.	TRBJ1-5	TRBV18	CASSLSQGNQPQHF	TGTGCCAGCTCACTGTCACAGGGGAATCAGCCCCAGCATTTT
TRBD2	once	TRBJ2-7	TRBV10-3	CAISHSTSGTEQYF	TGTGCCATCAGTCACTCGACTAGCGGGACCGAGCAGTACTTC
.	.	TRBJ2-7	TRBV19	CASSNSYEQYF	TGTGCCAGTAGTAACTCCTACGAGCAGTACTTC
TRBD1	.	TRBJ2-7	TRBV10-1	CASSDHRDRVYEQYF	TGCGCCAGCAGTGACCACCGGGACAGGGTCTACGAGCAGTACTTC
.	.	TRBJ2-2	TRBV18	CASSPQGFTGELFF	TGTGCCAGCTCACCCCAGGGGTTTACCGGGGAGCTGTTTTTT
.	.	TRBJ2-1	TRBV5-1	CASSLMGVEQFF	TGCGCCAGCAGCTTAATGGGGGTCGAGCAGTTCTTC
TRBD2	.	TRBJ2-3	TRBV5-6	CASSFGLASTDTQYF	TGTGCCAGCAGCTTCGGACTAGCGAGCACAGATACGCAGTATTTT
.	.	TRBJ2-4	TRBV6-5	CASSPGTGASNIQYF	TGTGCCAGCAGTCCGGGGACGGGGGCATCAAACATTCAGTACTTC
.	once	TRBJ1-3	TRBV4-1	CASSQDRGNTIYF	TGCGCCAGCAGCCAAGACAGGGGAAACACCATATATTTT
.	.	TRBJ1-2	TRBV7-9	CASSGRGAIYGYTF	TGTGCCAGCAGCGGAAGGGGCGCCATATATGGCTACACCTTC
.	.	TRBJ2-7	TRBV7-9	CASSLALSSYEQYF	TGTGCCAGCAGCTTAGCCCTTAGTTCCTACGAGCAGTACTTC
.	.	TRBJ1-2	TRBV4-1	CASSQDLGSYGYTF	TGCGCCAGCAGCCAAGATCTGGGGTCCTATGGCTACACCTTC
.	.	TRBJ1-1	TRBV4-3	CASSQERERSEAFF	TGCGCCAGCAGCCAAGAAAGGGAACGGTCTGAAGCTTTCTTT
.	.	TRBJ1-2	TRBV6-1	CASSPRERGYTF	TGTGCCAGCAGTCCCCGGGAGCGGGGCTACACCTTC
TRBD1	few	TRBJ1-4	TRBV19	CASSMLRGPEKLFF	TGTGCCAGTAGTATGCTCAGGGGGCCTGAAAAACTGTTTTTT
.	few	TRBJ2-3	TRBV7-3	CASSFSTDTQYF	TGTGCCAGCAGCTTTAGCACAGATACGCAGTATTTT
.	.	TRBJ2-1	TRBV19	CASSMAGVKDNEQFF	TGTGCCAGTAGTATGGCCGGTGTCAAGGACAATGAGCAGTTCTTC
.	.	TRBJ2-7	TRBV7-2	CASSLPATGQYF	TGTGCCAGCAGCTTACCCGCGACAGGGCAGTACTTC
.	.	TRBJ1-6	TRBV10-2	CASMPLSYNSPLHF	TGCGCCAGCATGCCACTCTCCTATAATTCACCCCTCCACTTT
.	.	TRBJ2-3	TRBV4-1	CASSQDEAPGDTQYF	TGCGCCAGCAGCCAAGATGAGGCCCCAGGGGATACGCAGTATTTT
.	once	TRBJ1-6	TRBV14	CASSQRLSGSPLHF	TGTGCCAGCAGCCAAAGACTCAGTGGTTCACCCCTCCACTTT